This note documents a single T cell receptor beta chain sequence. Germline V gene lookup returns CDR1 MNHNY and CDR2 SVGAGI (reference sequence). CDR3 length: 11 amino acids. The V and J ends lost 7 bases and 4 bases respectively, with 7 bases between them. This sample was included in a study of control samples from healthy donors and cancer patients. The data were produced by immunoSEQ multiplex PCR, yet TCRdb's version contains in-frame clones alone and is incomplete. The table has approximately 110,000 clones, under 90% seen once. The V call is TRBV6-6, the J call TRBJ2-5; D is unclear. This sequence was found in a woman in her forties or fifties in good health. Sequencing input: blood. This CDR3 reads CASTSGETQYF. The CDR3 nucleotides read TGTGCCAGCACCTCGGGAGAGACCCAGTACTTC.